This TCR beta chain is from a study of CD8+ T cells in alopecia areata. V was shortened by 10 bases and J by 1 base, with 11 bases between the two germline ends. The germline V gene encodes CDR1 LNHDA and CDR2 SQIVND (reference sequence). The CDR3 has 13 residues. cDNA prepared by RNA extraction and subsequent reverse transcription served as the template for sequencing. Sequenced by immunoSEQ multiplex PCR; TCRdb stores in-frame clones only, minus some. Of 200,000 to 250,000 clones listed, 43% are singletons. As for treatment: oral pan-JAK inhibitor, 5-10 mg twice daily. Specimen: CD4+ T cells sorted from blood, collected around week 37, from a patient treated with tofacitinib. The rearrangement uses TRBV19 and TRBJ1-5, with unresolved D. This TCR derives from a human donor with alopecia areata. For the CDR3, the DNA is TGTGCCACAAGACCGGCGAGCAATCAGCCCCAGCATTTT. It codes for CATRPASNQPQHF.